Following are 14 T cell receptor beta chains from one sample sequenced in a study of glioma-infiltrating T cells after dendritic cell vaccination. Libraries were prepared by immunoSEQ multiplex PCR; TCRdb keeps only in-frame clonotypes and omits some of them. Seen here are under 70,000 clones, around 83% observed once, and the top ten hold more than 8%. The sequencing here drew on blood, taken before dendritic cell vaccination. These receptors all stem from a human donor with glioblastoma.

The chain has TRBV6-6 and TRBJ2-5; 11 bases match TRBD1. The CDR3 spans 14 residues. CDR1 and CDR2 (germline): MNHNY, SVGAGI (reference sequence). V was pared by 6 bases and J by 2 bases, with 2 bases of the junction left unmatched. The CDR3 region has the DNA TGTGCCAGCAGGGGGACAGGGGGGCAAGAGACCCAGTACTTC. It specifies CASRGTGGQETQYF.

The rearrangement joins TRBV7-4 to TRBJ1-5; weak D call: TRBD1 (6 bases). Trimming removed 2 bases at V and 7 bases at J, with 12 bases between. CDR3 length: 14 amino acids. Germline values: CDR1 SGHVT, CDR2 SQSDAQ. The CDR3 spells CASSLLGGHQPQHF. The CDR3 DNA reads TGTGCCAGCAGCTTATTGGGGGGGCACCAGCCCCAGCATTTT.

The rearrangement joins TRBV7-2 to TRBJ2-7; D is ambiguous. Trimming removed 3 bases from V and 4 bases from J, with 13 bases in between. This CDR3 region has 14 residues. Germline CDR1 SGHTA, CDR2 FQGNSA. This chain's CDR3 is CASSFLVASYEQYF. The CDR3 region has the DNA TGTGCCAGCAGCTTCCTGGTGGCAAGTTACGAGCAGTACTTC.

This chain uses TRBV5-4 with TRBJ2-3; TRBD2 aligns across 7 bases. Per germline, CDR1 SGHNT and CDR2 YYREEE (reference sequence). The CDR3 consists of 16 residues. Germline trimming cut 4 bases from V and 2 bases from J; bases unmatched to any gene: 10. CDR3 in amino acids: CASSPLGGGLTDTQYF. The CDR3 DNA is TGTGCCAGCAGCCCCCTCGGCGGGGGACTCACAGATACGCAGTATTTT. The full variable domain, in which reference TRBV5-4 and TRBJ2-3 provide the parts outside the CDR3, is ETGVTQSPTHLIKTRGQQVTLRCSSQSGHNTVSWYQQALGQGPQFIFQYYREEENGRGNFPPRFSGLQFPNYSSELNVNALELDDSALYLCASSPLGGGLTDTQYFGPGTRLTVL.

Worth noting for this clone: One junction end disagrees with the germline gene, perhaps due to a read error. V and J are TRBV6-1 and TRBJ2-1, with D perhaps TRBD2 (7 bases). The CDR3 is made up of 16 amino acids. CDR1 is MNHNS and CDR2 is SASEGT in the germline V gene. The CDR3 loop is CASSEAWGGSHNEQFF. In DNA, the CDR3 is TGTGCCAGCAGTGAAGCGTGGGGGGGCTCCCACAATGAGCAGTTCTTC.

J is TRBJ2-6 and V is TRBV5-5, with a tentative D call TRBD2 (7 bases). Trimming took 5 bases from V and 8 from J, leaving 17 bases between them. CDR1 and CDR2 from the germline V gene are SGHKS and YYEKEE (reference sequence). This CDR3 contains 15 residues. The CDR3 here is CASRRGGGGTNVLTF. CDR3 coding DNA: TGTGCCAGCAGACGCGGGGGAGGGGGAACCAACGTCCTGACTTTC. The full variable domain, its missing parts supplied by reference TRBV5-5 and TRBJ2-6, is DAGVTQSPTHLIKTRGQQVTLRCSPISGHKSVSWYQQVLGQGPQFIFQYYEKEERGRGNFPDRFSARQFPNYSSELNVNALLLGDSALYLCASRRGGGGTNVLTFGAGSRLTVL.

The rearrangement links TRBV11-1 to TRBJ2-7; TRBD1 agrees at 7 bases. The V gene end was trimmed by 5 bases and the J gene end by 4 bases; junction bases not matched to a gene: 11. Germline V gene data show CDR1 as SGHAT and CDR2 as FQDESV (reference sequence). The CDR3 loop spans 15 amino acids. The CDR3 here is CASSPTGTVLYEQYF. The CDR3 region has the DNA TGTGCCAGCAGCCCGACCGGGACAGTCTTATACGAGCAGTACTTC.

The CDR3 loop is CASRRGARGHTEAFF. CDR3 sequence (DNA): TGTGCCAGCAGACGGGGGGCTCGCGGCCACACTGAAGCTTTCTTT. V is TRBV5-4 and J is TRBJ1-1; D possibly corresponds to TRBD1 (6 bases). The CDR3 runs to 15 residues. V lost 5 bases and J lost 3, with 17 bases in between. The germline V gene encodes CDR1 SGHNT and CDR2 YYREEE (reference sequence). The variable domain in full, completed from reference TRBV5-4 and TRBJ1-1, reads ETGVTQSPTHLIKTRGQQVTLRCSSQSGHNTVSWYQQALGQGPQFIFQYYREEENGRGNFPPRFSGLQFPNYSSELNVNALELDDSALYLCASRRGARGHTEAFFGQGTRLTVV.

CDR3 sequence (DNA): TGTGCCAGCACATTAAGGGACAGGGTGGGGTATGGCTACACCTTC. Protein product: CASTLRDRVGYGYTF. V is TRBV6-6 and J is TRBJ1-2; 9 nucleotides match TRBD1. The trim removed 7 bases at V and 5 bases at J, leaving 11 bases unmatched. The CDR3 is 15 residues long. The germline gives CDR1 MNHNY, CDR2 SVGAGI (reference sequence).

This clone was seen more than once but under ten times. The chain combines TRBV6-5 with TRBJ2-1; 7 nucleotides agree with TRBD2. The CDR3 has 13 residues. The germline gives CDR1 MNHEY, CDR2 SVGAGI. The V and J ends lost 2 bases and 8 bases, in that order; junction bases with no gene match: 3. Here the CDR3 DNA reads TGTGCCAGCAGTTACGGGGCGGGGGATGAGCAGTTCTTC. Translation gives CASSYGAGDEQFF.

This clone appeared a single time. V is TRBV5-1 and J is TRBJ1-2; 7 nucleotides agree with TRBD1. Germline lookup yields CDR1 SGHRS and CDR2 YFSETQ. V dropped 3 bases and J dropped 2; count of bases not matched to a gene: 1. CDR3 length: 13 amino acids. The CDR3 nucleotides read TGCGCCAGCAGCTCGACAGGGAACTATGGCTACACCTTC. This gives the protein CASSSTGNYGYTF.

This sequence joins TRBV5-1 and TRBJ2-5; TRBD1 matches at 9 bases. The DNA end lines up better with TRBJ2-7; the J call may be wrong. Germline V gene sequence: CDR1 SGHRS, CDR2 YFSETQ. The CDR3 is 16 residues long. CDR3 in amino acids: CASSLGTGSLAYEQYF. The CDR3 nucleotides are TGCGCCAGCAGCTTAGGGACAGGGTCATTGGCCTACGAGCAGTACTTC.

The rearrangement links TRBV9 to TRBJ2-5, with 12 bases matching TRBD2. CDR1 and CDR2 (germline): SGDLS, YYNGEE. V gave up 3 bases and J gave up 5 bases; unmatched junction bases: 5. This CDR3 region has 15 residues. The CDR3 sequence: CASSASGGAWETQYF. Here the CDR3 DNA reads TGTGCCAGCAGCGCTAGCGGGGGGGCGTGGGAGACCCAGTACTTC.

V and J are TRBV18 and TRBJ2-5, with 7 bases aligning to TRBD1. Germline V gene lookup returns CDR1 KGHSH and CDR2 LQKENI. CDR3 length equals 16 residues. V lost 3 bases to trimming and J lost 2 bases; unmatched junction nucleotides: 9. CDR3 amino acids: CASSPQLGGGQETQYF. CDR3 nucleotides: TGTGCCAGCTCACCCCAACTAGGGGGCGGTCAAGAGACCCAGTACTTC.